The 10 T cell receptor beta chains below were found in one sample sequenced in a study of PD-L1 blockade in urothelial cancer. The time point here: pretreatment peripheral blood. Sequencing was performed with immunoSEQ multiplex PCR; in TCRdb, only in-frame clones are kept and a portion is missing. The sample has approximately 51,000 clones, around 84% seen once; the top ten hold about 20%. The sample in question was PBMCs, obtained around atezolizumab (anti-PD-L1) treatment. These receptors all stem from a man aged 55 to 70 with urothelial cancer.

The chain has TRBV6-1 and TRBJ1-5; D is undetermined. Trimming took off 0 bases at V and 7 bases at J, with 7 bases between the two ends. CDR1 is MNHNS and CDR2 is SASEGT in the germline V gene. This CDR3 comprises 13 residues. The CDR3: CASSEAGRQPQHF. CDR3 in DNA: TGTGCCAGCAGTGAAGCAGGGAGGCAGCCCCAGCATTTT.

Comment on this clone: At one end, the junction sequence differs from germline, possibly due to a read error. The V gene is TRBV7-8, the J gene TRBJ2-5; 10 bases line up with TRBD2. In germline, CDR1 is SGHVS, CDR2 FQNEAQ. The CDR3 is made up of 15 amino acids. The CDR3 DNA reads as TGTGCCAGCAGCTTAGACCCCGCTAGCGGGGGCCTCAGTCACTTC. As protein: CASSLDPASGGLSHF.

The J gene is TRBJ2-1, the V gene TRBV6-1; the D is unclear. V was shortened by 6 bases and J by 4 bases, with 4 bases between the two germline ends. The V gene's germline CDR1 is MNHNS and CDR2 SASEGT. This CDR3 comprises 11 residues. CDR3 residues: CASRQYNEQFF. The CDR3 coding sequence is TGTGCCAGCAGACAGTACAATGAGCAGTTCTTC.

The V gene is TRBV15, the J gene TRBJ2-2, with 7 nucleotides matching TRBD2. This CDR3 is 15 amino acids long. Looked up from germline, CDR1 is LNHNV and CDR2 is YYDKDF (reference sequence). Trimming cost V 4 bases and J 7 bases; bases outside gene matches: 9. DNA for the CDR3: TGTGCCACCAGCATCTATCTAGCGGTGGGCGGGGAGCTGTTTTTT. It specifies CATSIYLAVGGELFF. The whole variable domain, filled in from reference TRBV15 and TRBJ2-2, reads DAMVIQNPRYQVTQFGKPVTLSCSQTLNHNVMYWYQQKSSQAPKLLFHYYDKDFNNEADTPDNFQSRRPNTSFCFLDIRSPGLGDTAMYLCATSIYLAVGGELFFGEGSRLTVL.

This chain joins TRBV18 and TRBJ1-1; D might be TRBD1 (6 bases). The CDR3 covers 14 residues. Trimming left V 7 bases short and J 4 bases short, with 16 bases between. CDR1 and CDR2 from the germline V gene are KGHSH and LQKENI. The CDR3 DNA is TGTGCCAGCTTACAACAGGGCGTAGGCACTGAAGCTTTCTTT. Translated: CASLQQGVGTEAFF.

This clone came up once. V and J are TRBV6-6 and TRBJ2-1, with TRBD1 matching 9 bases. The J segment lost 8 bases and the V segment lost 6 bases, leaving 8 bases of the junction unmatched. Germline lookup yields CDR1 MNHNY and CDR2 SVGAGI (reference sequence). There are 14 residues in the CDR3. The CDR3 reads CASRRTGAPDEQFF. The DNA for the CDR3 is TGTGCCAGCAGAAGGACAGGGGCCCCCGATGAGCAGTTCTTC.

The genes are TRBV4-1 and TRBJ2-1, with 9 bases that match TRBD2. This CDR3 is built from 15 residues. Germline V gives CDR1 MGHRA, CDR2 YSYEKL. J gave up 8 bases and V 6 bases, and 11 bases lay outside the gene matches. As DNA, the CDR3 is TGCGCCAGCAGTTTCGGCGGGGGGGCATTTGATGAGCAGTTCTTC. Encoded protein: CASSFGGGAFDEQFF.

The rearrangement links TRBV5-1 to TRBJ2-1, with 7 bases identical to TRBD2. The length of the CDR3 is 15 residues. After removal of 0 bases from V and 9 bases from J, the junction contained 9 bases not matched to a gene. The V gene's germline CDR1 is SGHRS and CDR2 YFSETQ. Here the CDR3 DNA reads TGCGCCAGCAGCTTGGAGGGCGGGAGATATAGTGAGCAGTTCTTC. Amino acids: CASSLEGGRYSEQFF. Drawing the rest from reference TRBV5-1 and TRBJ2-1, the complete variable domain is KAGVTQTPRYLIKTRGQQVTLSCSPISGHRSVSWYQQTPGQGLQFLFEYFSETQRNKGNFPGRFSGRQFSNSRSEMNVSTLELGDSALYLCASSLEGGRYSEQFFGPGTRLTVL.

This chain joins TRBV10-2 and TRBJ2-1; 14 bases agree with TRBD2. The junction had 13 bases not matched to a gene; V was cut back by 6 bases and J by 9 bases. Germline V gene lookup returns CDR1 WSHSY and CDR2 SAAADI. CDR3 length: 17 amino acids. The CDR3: CASRYRRGLAGAIEQFF. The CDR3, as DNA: TGCGCCAGCAGGTACAGAAGGGGACTAGCGGGAGCGATTGAGCAGTTCTTC.

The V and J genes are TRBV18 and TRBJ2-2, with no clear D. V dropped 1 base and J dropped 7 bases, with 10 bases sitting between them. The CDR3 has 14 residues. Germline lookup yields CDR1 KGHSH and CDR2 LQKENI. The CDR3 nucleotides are TGTGCCAGCTCACCACGATCCAGTGTCGGGGAGCTGTTTTTT. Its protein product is CASSPRSSVGELFF.